These 18 T cell receptor beta chains were all obtained from the same sample, sequenced in a study of cytomegalovirus exposure and HLA in healthy donors. The PCR was carried out with 60 Vbeta primers and 13 Jbeta primers. The table came from immunoSEQ multiplex PCR; TCRdb's copy has only in-frame clones and leaves some out. The table has 140,000 to 150,000 clones, 75% to 85% seen once. The sample taken for sequencing was PBMCs. The source of these receptors is a young woman in good health and CMV-seropositive.

This chain joins TRBV15 and TRBJ2-7; 7 nucleotides agree with TRBD1. CDR1 and CDR2 (germline): LNHNV, YYDKDF (reference sequence). Germline trimming cut 0 bases from V and 0 bases from J; bases unmatched to any gene: 11. The CDR3 totals 18 residues. The CDR3 loop reads CATSRDKFDRASSYEQYF. CDR3 DNA: TGTGCCACCAGCAGAGATAAGTTTGACAGGGCGAGCTCCTACGAGCAGTACTTC. Together with reference TRBV15 and TRBJ2-7, the CDR3 gives the full variable domain: DAMVIQNPRYQVTQFGKPVTLSCSQTLNHNVMYWYQQKSSQAPKLLFHYYDKDFNNEADTPDNFQSRRPNTSFCFLDIRSPGLGDTAMYLCATSRDKFDRASSYEQYFGPGTRLTVT.

The rearrangement uses TRBV6-5 and TRBJ1-5; D is unresolved. The V gene's germline CDR1 is MNHEY and CDR2 SVGAGI. This CDR3 spans 13 amino acids. The ends were cut back, 6 bases at V and 6 bases at J, with 12 bases in the middle. The CDR3 is CASSVEGGQPQHF. The CDR3 coding sequence is TGTGCCAGCAGCGTGGAGGGCGGTCAGCCCCAGCATTTT.

This clone was found a few times. The chain uses TRBV7-9 and TRBJ1-1, with D unresolved. The CDR3 is made up of 13 amino acids. V lost 10 bases to trimming and J lost 1 base, with 13 bases between them. Germline-derived CDR1 and CDR2 are SEHNR and FQNEAQ (reference sequence). CDR3 residues: CATTPRENTEAFF. The CDR3 DNA reads as TGTGCCACCACACCGAGGGAGAACACTGAAGCTTTCTTT.

The chain combines TRBV2 with TRBJ1-2; D call uncertain. Trimming pared 0 bases from V and 2 bases from J, leaving 16 bases between. Germline values: CDR1 SNHLY, CDR2 FYNNEI. CDR3 length: 17 residues. The CDR3 sequence: CASSEATGRQTNYGYTF. CDR3 nucleotides: TGTGCCAGCAGTGAAGCGACGGGGAGGCAGACCAACTATGGCTACACCTTC. Complete variable domain (other parts from reference TRBV2 and TRBJ1-2): EPEVTQTPSHQVTQMGQEVILRCVPISNHLYFYWYRQILGQKVEFLVSFYNNEISEKSEIFDDQFSVERPDGSNFTLKIRSTKLEDSAMYFCASSEATGRQTNYGYTFGSGTRLTVV.

The CDR3 spells CASSPRYSGGNTIYF. In DNA, the CDR3 is TGTGCCAGCAGCCCCCGGTACAGCGGTGGAAACACCATATATTTT. The V and J genes are TRBV9 and TRBJ1-3, with unresolved D. V lost 4 bases and J 3 bases, leaving 14 bases between the germline ends. The CDR3 runs 15 residues. In germline, CDR1 is SGDLS, CDR2 YYNGEE.

This rearrangement joins TRBV6-5 to TRBJ2-3; D not certain. CDR1 is MNHEY, CDR2 SVGAGI, per germline. The CDR3 totals 15 residues. Trimming took off 7 bases at V and 0 bases at J, with 14 bases between the two ends. The CDR3 sequence: CASTSTPTSTDTQYF. The CDR3 region has the DNA TGTGCCAGCACGTCTACTCCTACTAGCACAGATACGCAGTATTTT.

The V and J genes are TRBV7-8 and TRBJ2-5, with TRBD1 matching 9 bases. Germline V CDR1 and CDR2: SGHVS, FQNEAQ. With V trimmed by 4 bases and J by 2 bases, 5 bases remained unmatched. The CDR3 has 15 residues. CDR3 residues: CASSSTGGPQETQYF. DNA for the CDR3: TGTGCCAGCAGCTCGACAGGGGGACCGCAAGAGACCCAGTACTTC.

V is TRBV5-1 and J is TRBJ1-2; D is undetermined. V lost 0 bases, J lost 7 bases, and 13 bases lay in between. This CDR3 comprises 14 residues. CDR1 is SGHRS and CDR2 is YFSETQ in the germline V gene. DNA for the CDR3: TGCGCCAGCAGCTTGGATGCCGGGGTAGGTGGCTACACCTTC. This translates into CASSLDAGVGGYTF. The complete variable domain, with remaining parts taken from reference TRBV5-1 and TRBJ1-2, reads KAGVTQTPRYLIKTRGQQVTLSCSPISGHRSVSWYQQTPGQGLQFLFEYFSETQRNKGNFPGRFSGRQFSNSRSEMNVSTLELGDSALYLCASSLDAGVGGYTFGSGTRLTVV.

This chain joins TRBV18 and TRBJ1-2; 8 bases align to TRBD1. The CDR3 runs to 13 residues. J lost 7 bases, V lost 6 bases, and 7 bases had no gene match. CDR1 is KGHSH and CDR2 is LQKENI in the germline V gene. The CDR3 DNA is TGTGCCAGCTCGCTAGGACAGGGAGGTGGCTACACCTTC. It encodes CASSLGQGGGYTF. The whole variable domain, remainder taken from reference TRBV18 and TRBJ1-2, is NAGVMQNPRHLVRRRGQEARLRCSPMKGHSHVYWYRQLPEEGLKFMVYLQKENIIDESGMPKERFSAEFPKEGPSILRIQQVVRGDSAAYFCASSLGQGGGYTFGSGTRLTVV.

J is TRBJ1-1 and V is TRBV6-5; 9 positions match TRBD1. V dropped 5 bases and J dropped 3; count of bases not matched to a gene: 7. This CDR3 has 15 amino acids. Germline V gives CDR1 MNHEY, CDR2 SVGAGI. CDR3 in amino acids: CASSPGTGKDTEAFF. The DNA of the CDR3 is TGTGCCAGCAGTCCCGGGACAGGGAAAGACACTGAAGCTTTCTTT.

In its sample, this clone was seen once. The chain carries TRBV27 and TRBJ2-2, with TRBD1 matching over 10 bases. V dropped 6 bases and J dropped 4; count of bases not matched to a gene: 8. Germline-derived CDR1 and CDR2 are MNHEY and SMNVEV (reference sequence). The CDR3 is 16 amino acids. This chain's CDR3 is CASRGIGTGVTGELFF. CDR3 bases: TGTGCCAGCAGGGGGATCGGGACAGGGGTCACCGGGGAGCTGTTTTTT.

The chain has TRBV5-1 and TRBJ2-6, with 7 bases identical to TRBD1. CDR1 and CDR2 (germline): SGHRS, YFSETQ. Germline trimming cut 3 bases from V and 0 bases from J; bases unmatched to any gene: 3. This CDR3 region has 16 residues. CDR3 nucleotide sequence: TGCGCCAGCAGCTGGGACAGATTCTCTGGGGCCAACGTCCTGACTTTC. Protein product: CASSWDRFSGANVLTF.

The chain recombines TRBV27 with TRBJ2-2; weak D call: TRBD1 (6 bases). V was shortened by 10 bases and J by 1 base, with 16 bases between the two germline ends. Germline V lookup: CDR1 MNHEY, CDR2 SMNVEV (reference sequence). The CDR3 runs to 15 residues. The CDR3, as DNA: TGTGCCACCCAACGAGGCAGGGGGAACACCGGGGAGCTGTTTTTT. Amino acids: CATQRGRGNTGELFF.

This chain joins TRBV7-2 and TRBJ1-5; D ambiguous. Germline CDR1 SGHTA, CDR2 FQGNSA. The V and J ends lost 1 base and 4 bases respectively, with 5 bases between them. The CDR3 consists of 13 residues. The CDR3 loop reads CASSLGRNQPQHF. In DNA, the CDR3 is TGTGCCAGCAGCTTAGGGAGAAATCAGCCCCAGCATTTT. The full variable domain, with the rest looked up from reference TRBV7-2 and TRBJ1-5, is GAGVSQSPSNKVTEKGKDVELRCDPISGHTALYWYRQSLGQGLEFLIYFQGNSAPDKSGLPSDRFSAERTGGSVSTLTIQRTQQEDSAVYLCASSLGRNQPQHFGDGTRLSIL.

The chain employs TRBV6-5 and TRBJ2-2; D may be TRBD1 (6 bases). V was trimmed by 2 bases and J by 6 bases, leaving 13 bases between them. The germline gives CDR1 MNHEY, CDR2 SVGAGI. CDR3 size: 15 residues. The CDR3 DNA reads as TGTGCCAGCAGTTACGGGGCAGGGGAAGCCGGGGAGCTGTTTTTT. It specifies CASSYGAGEAGELFF.

J is TRBJ1-5 and V is TRBV27; 11 positions agree with TRBD1. This CDR3 has 19 amino acids. Germline V lookup: CDR1 MNHEY, CDR2 SMNVEV (reference sequence). The V and J ends lost 5 bases and 1 base, in that order; junction bases with no gene match: 13. The CDR3 spells CASSLRPGTGGKSNQPQHF. The CDR3 DNA reads TGTGCCAGCAGTCTACGTCCCGGGACAGGGGGTAAGAGCAATCAGCCCCAGCATTTT.

The gene calls are TRBV7-9 and TRBJ1-5; 7 bases fit TRBD1. Germline V gene data show CDR1 as SEHNR and CDR2 as FQNEAQ (reference sequence). The CDR3 totals 14 residues. V dropped 1 base and J dropped 9; count of bases not matched to a gene: 6. The CDR3 protein is CASSLDNRGGPQHF. The CDR3 nucleotides are TGTGCCAGCAGCTTAGACAACAGGGGCGGGCCCCAGCATTTT.

The chain is built from TRBV5-1 and TRBJ1-2; 9 nucleotides agree with TRBD1. V dropped 8 bases and J dropped 8; count of bases not matched to a gene: 10. CDR3 length: 13 amino acids. Germline V gene data show CDR1 as SGHRS and CDR2 as YFSETQ. Here the CDR3 reads CASRPGTGHGYTF. The CDR3 DNA is TGCGCCAGTAGGCCCGGGACAGGGCACGGCTACACCTTC.